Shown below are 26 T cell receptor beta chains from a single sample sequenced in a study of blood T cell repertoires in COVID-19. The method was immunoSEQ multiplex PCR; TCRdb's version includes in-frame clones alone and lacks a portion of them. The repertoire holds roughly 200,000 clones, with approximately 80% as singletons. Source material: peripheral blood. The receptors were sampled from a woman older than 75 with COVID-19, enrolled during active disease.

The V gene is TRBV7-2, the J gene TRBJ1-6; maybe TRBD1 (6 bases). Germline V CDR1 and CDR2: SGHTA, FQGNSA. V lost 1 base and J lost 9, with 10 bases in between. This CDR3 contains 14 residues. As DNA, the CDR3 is TGTGCCAGCAGCTTAGTGGGGGCAGGTTCACCCCTCCACTTT. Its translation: CASSLVGAGSPLHF.

As DNA, the CDR3 is TGTGCCAGCAGTTTTCCACAGGGCGGGGAGCTGTTTTTT. Its protein is CASSFPQGGELFF. This chain links TRBV5-4 with TRBJ2-2; weak D call: TRBD1 (6 bases). From germline, CDR1 is SGHNT and CDR2 YYREEE (reference sequence). Trimming shortened V by 5 bases and J by 7 bases, and 12 bases separated the two germline ends. The CDR3 is 13 residues long.

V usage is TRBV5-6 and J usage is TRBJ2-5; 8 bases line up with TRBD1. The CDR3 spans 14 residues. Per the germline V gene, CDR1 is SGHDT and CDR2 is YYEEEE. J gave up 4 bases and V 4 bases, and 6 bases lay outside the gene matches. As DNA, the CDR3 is TGTGCCAGCAGCGGCAGGGGGCATGGAGAGACCCAGTACTTC. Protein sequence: CASSGRGHGETQYF.

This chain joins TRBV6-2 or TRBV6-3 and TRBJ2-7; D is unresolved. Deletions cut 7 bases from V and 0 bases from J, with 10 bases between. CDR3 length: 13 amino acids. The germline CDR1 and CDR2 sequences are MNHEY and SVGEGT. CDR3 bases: TGTGCCAGCACCCCCCAGTTCTCCTACGAGCAGTACTTC. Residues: CASTPQFSYEQYF.

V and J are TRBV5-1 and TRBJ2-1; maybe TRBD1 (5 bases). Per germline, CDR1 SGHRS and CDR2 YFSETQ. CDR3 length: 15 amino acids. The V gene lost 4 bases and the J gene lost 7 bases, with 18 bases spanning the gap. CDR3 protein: CASSAESGFFNEQFF. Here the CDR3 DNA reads TGCGCCAGCAGCGCCGAATCAGGGTTCTTTAATGAGCAGTTCTTC.

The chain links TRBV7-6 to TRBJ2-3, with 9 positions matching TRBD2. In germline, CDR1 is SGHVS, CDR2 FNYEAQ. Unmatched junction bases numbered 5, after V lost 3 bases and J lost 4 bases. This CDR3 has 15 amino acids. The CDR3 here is CASSLAGGSADTQYF. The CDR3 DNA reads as TGTGCCAGCAGCTTGGCGGGGGGGAGCGCAGATACGCAGTATTTT.

The CDR3 coding sequence is TGTGCCAGCTCACTCTGGACAGGGGGCAGAACTGGGGCCAACGTCCTGACTTTC. Its protein is CASSLWTGGRTGANVLTF. The chain carries TRBV18 and TRBJ2-6; 11 bases agree with TRBD1. The CDR3 consists of 18 residues. Germline CDR1 reads KGHSH; CDR2 reads LQKENI. The J segment lost 2 bases and the V segment lost 4 bases, leaving 7 bases of the junction unmatched.

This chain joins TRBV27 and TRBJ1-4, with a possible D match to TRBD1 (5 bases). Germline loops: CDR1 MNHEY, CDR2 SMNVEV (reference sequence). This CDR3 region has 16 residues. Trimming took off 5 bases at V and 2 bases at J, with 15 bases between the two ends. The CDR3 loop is CASSPGLGGTNEKLFF. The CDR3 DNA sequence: TGTGCCAGCAGTCCCGGTTTGGGGGGTACTAATGAAAAACTGTTTTTT.

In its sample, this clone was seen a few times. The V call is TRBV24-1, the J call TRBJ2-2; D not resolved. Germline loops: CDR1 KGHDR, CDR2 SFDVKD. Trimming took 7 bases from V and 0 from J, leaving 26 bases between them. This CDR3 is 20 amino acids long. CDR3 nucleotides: TGTGCCACCAGCCAGAGTGGGCTCCAGAGCCCGATCGCGAACACCGGGGAGCTGTTTTTT. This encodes CATSQSGLQSPIANTGELFF.

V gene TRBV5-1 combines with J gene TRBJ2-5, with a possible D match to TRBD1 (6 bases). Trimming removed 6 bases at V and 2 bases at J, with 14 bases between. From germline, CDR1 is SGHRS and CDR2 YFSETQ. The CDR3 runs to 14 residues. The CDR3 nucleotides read TGCGCCAGCACCCATAAGGGGGTACAAGAGACCCAGTACTTC. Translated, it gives CASTHKGVQETQYF.

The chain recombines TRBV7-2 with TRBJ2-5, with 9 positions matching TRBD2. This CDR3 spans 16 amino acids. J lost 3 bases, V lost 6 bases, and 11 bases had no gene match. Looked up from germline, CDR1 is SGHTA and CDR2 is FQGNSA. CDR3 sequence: CASSPAWRGGEETQYF. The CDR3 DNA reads TGTGCCAGCAGTCCCGCTTGGCGGGGGGGCGAAGAGACCCAGTACTTC.

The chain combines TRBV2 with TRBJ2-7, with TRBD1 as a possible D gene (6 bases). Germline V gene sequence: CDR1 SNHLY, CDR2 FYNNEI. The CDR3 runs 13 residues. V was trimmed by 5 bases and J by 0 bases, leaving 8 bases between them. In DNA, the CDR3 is TGTGCCAGCAGTCGGGACAACTCCTACGAGCAGTACGTC. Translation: CASSRDNSYEQYV.

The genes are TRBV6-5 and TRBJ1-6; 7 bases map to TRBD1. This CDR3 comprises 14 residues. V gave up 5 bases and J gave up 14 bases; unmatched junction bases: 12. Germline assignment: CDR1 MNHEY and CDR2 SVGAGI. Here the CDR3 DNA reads TGTGCCAGCAGTCAGGGACAGCCCAGGGGGGCCCTCCACTTT. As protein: CASSQGQPRGALHF.

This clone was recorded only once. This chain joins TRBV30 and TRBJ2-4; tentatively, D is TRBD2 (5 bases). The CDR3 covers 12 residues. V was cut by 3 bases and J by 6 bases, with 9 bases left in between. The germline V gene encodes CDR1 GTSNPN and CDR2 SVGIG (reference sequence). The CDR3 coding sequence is TGTGCCTGGAGGGGAAGCGGAAACATTCAGTACTTC. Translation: CAWRGSGNIQYF.

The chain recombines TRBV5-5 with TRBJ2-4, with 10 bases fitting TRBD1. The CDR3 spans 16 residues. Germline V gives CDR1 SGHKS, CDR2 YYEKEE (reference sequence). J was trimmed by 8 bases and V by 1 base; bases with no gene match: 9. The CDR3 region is CASSLRAGTGAHIQYF. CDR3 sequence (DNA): TGTGCCAGCAGCTTGAGGGCCGGGACAGGGGCACACATTCAGTACTTC.

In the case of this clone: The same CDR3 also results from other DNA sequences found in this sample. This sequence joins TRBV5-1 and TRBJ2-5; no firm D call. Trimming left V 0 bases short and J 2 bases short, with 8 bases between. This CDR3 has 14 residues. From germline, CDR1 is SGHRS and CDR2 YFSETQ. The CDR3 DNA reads TGCGCCAGCAGCTTGGACAGTACGCAAGAGACCCAGTACTTC. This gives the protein CASSLDSTQETQYF.

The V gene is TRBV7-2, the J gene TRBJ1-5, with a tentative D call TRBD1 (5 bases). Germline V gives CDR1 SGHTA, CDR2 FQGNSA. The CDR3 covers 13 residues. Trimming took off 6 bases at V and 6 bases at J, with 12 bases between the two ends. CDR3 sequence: CASSEGAFQPQHF. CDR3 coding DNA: TGTGCCAGCAGTGAAGGGGCCTTTCAGCCCCAGCATTTT.

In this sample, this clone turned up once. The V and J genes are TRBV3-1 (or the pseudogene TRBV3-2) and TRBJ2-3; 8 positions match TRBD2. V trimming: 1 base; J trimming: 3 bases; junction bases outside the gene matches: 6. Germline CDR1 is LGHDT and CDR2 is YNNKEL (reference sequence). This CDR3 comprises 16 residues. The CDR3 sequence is CASSQGNGGVTDTQYF. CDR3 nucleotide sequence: TGTGCCAGCAGCCAAGGGAACGGGGGGGTTACAGATACGCAGTATTTT.

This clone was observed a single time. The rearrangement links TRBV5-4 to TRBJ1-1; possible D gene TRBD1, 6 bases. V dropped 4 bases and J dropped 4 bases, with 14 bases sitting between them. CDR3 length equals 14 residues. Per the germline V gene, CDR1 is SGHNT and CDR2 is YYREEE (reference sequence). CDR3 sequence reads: CASSRWDKTTEAFF. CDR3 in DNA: TGTGCCAGCAGCCGATGGGACAAGACCACTGAAGCTTTCTTT. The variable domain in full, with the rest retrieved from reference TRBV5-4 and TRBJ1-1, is ETGVTQSPTHLIKTRGQQVTLRCSSQSGHNTVSWYQQALGQGPQFIFQYYREEENGRGNFPPRFSGLQFPNYSSELNVNALELDDSALYLCASSRWDKTTEAFFGQGTRLTVV.

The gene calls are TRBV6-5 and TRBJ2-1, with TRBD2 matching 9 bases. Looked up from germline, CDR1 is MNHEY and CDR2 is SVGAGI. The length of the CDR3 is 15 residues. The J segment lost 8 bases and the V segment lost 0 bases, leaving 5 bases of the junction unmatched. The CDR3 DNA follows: TGTGCCAGCAGTTACTCTGCGGGGGGGTCTCATGAGCAGTTCTTC. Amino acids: CASSYSAGGSHEQFF.

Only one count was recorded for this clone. CDR3 sequence: CANQTGTQVVNTEAFF. Written as DNA, the CDR3 is TGTGCCAACCAGACAGGGACGCAAGTTGTGAACACTGAAGCTTTCTTT. The J gene is TRBJ1-1, the V gene TRBV19, with 7 bases matching TRBD1. With 10 bases clipped from V and 0 bases from J, the junction kept 14 bases outside the gene matches. This CDR3 is 16 amino acids long. CDR1 is LNHDA and CDR2 is SQIVND in the germline V gene (reference sequence).

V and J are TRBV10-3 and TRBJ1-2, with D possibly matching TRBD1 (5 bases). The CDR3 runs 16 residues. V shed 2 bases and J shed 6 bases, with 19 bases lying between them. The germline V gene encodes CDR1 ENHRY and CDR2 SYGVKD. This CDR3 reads CAISEPKIGEQHGYTF. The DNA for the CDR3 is TGTGCCATCAGTGAGCCGAAGATAGGGGAACAGCATGGCTACACCTTC.

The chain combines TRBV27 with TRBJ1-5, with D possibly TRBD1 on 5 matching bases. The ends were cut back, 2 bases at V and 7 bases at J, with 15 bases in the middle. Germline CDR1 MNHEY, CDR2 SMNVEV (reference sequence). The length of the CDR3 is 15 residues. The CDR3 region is CASSLQGHGRQPQHF. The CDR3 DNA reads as TGTGCCAGCAGTTTACAGGGCCATGGGCGGCAGCCCCAGCATTTT.

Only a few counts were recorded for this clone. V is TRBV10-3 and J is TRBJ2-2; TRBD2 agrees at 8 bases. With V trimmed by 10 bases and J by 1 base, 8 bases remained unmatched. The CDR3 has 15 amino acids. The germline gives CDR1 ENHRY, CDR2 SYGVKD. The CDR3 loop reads CATNPGLGNTGELFF. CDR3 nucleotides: TGTGCCACCAATCCGGGACTAGGGAACACCGGGGAGCTGTTTTTT.

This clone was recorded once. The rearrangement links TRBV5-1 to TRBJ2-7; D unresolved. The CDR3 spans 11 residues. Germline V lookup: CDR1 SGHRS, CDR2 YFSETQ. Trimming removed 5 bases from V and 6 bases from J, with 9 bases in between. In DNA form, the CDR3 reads TGCGCCAGCAGAGGAGTAGGCGAGCAGTACTTC. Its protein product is CASRGVGEQYF.

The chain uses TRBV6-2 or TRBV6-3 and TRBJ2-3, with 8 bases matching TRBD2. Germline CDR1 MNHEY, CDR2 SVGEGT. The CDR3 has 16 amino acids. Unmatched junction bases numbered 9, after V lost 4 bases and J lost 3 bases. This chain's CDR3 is CASSFSVAGFTDTQYF. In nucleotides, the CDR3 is TGTGCCAGCAGTTTTTCAGTAGCGGGGTTTACAGATACGCAGTATTTT.